This TCR beta chain emerged from a study of blood T cell repertoires in COVID-19. Repertoires were generated with immunoSEQ multiplex PCR, while TCRdb's copy carries only in-frame clones and drops some. The sample consists of 85,000 to 100,000 clones, roughly 80% of them appearing once. What was sequenced was peripheral blood. This receptor was identified in a man in his fifties or sixties who had recovered from COVID-19.

The chain's CDR3 is CASSLPGSTDTQYF. DNA for the CDR3: TGTGCCAGCAGCCTTCCAGGGAGCACAGATACGCAGTATTTT. The chain carries TRBV25-1 and TRBJ2-3, with TRBD1 as a possible D gene (5 bases). With 6 bases removed from V and 0 bases from J, the gap between germline ends came to 10 bases. The length of the CDR3 is 14 residues. CDR1 is MGHDK, CDR2 SYGVNS, per germline.